Presented here are 4 T cell receptor beta chains from one specimen sequenced in a study of blood T cells in healthy people across ages. Alongside a J-beta primer mix, a sample-barcoded 5' primer served in a second PCR lasting about 7 to 12 cycles. Each CDR3 protein is one row after TCRdb ran MiXCR on the 5' RACE reads. Among hundreds of thousands of distinct CDR3 sequences listed, 49% were seen once. The sequencing input was blood. The source of these receptors is a woman in her sixties in good health.

The chain links TRBV7-9 to TRBJ2-7; 7 positions agree with TRBD2. Germline assignment: CDR1 SEHNR and CDR2 FQNEAQ (reference sequence). The CDR3 extends over 16 amino acids. The trim removed 1 base at V and 3 bases at J, leaving 9 bases unmatched. In DNA, the CDR3 is TGTGCCAGCAGCTTAGGGTGGGGGGGGGAGCACTACGAGCAGTACTTC. Amino acids: CASSLGWGGEHYEQYF.

The J gene is TRBJ2-7, the V gene TRBV6-2 or TRBV6-3; 7 positions agree with TRBD1. The germline CDR1 and CDR2 sequences are MNHEY and SVGEGT. This CDR3 has 17 amino acids. Unmatched junction bases numbered 13, after V lost 5 bases and J lost 0 bases. CDR3 residues: CASSPPHKTGSSYEQYF. The DNA of the CDR3 is TGTGCCAGCAGTCCCCCTCACAAGACAGGGAGCTCCTACGAGCAGTACTTC.

This clonotype was picked up a small number of times. The chain joins TRBV6-6 to TRBJ1-5; the D gene is possibly TRBD1 (5 bases). CDR3 length equals 14 residues. V shed 2 bases and J shed 7 bases, with 12 bases lying between them. From germline, CDR1 is MNHNY and CDR2 SVGAGI (reference sequence). CDR3 sequence (DNA): TGTGCCAGCAGTTACGGGGGGATGGGGCAGCCCCAGCATTTT. Residues: CASSYGGMGQPQHF.

About this clonotype: An end of the junction differs from the germline gene, which may be a read error. DNA of the CDR3: TGTGCCAGCAGACAAGGGGGGGGGCCCTACGAGCAGTACTTC. Translated: CASRQGGGPYEQYF. The J gene is TRBJ2-7, the V gene TRBV14, with a weak D call TRBD2 (7 bases). Looked up from germline, CDR1 is SGHDN and CDR2 is FVKESK. The CDR3 runs 14 residues. Supplemented by reference TRBV14 and TRBJ2-7, the full variable domain reads EAGVTQFPSHSVIEKGQTVTLRCDPISGHDNLYWYRRVMGKEIKFLLHFVKESKQDESGMPNNRFLAERTGGTYSTLKVQPAELEDSGVYFCASRQGGGPYEQYFGPGTRLTVT.